Following are 3 T cell receptor beta chains from one sample sequenced in a study of shared clonotypes between healthy human individuals. Only in-frame clones appear in the TCRdb table, and some are missing; sequencing was by immunoSEQ multiplex PCR. The sample includes some 2,400,000 clones, approximately 96% of them seen just once. Sequencing input: naive CD4+ T cells sorted from blood. The sample's subset: CD45RA+ positively selected. The receptors were gathered from a man between 18 and 29 years old in good health.

The gene calls are TRBV5-1 and TRBJ1-2; D may be TRBD1 (6 bases). This CDR3 spans 15 amino acids. The germline V gene encodes CDR1 SGHRS and CDR2 YFSETQ. V lost 4 bases and J lost 3, with 16 bases in between. CDR3 nucleotide sequence: TGCGCCAGCAGCCCAGGGGACCCCGGCGACTATGGCTACACCTTC. Translating gives CASSPGDPGDYGYTF.

The chain combines TRBV7-2 with TRBJ2-1; no clear D. This CDR3 is built from 13 residues. Germline CDR1 SGHTA, CDR2 FQGNSA. V was clipped by 3 bases and J by 9 bases, with 12 bases between them. This chain's CDR3 is CASSLGRNTEQFF. The CDR3 bases are TGTGCCAGCAGCTTGGGCAGGAACACTGAGCAGTTCTTC.

With respect to this clone: At the DNA level, this CDR3 is encoded by other sequences in the same sample as well. This chain connects TRBV6-1 to TRBJ1-4, with D unclear. Germline V lookup: CDR1 MNHNS, CDR2 SASEGT. The CDR3 is made up of 13 amino acids. Trimming left V 2 bases short and J 4 bases short, with 5 bases between. The CDR3 DNA reads as TGTGCCAGCAGTGAACGGGATAATGAAAAACTGTTTTTT. The encoded protein is CASSERDNEKLFF.